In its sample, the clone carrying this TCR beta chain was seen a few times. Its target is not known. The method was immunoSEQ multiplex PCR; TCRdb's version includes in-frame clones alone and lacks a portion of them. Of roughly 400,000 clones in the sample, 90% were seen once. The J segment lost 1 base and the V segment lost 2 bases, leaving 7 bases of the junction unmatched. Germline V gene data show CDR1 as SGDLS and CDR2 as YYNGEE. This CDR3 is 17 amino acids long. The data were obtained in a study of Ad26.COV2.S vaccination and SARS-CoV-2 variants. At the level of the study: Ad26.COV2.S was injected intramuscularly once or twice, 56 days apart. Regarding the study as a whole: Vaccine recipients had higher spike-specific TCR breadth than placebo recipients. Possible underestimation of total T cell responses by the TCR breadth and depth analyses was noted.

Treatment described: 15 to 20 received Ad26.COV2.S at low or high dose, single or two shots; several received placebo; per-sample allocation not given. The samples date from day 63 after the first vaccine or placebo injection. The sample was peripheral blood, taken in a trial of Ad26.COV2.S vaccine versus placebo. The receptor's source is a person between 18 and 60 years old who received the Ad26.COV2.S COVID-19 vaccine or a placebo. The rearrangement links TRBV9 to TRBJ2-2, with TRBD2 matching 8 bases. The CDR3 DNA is TGTGCCAGCAGCGTGAGGCTAGCGGGTGGGAACACCGGGGAGCTGTTTTTT. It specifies CASSVRLAGGNTGELFF.